This T cell receptor (beta chain) was recovered during a study of blood T cell repertoires in COVID-19. The wider study: Italy, Spain and the United States were the sources of the convalescent and acute COVID-19 samples. The analysed material was cDNA or gDNA that came from T cells, B-cell-depleted T cells, or PBMCs.

The count of this clone is one. Germline-derived CDR1 and CDR2 are SQVTM and ANQGSEA. Trimming stripped 6 bases from V and 0 bases from J, with 3 bases between. The CDR3 covers 11 residues. Study processing details: Cell counts per sample came from amplifying reference gene primers. The protocol was immunoSEQ multiplex PCR, while the TCRdb copy is restricted to in-frame clones and leaves out a portion. D and trimming were read from the DNA, whereas the V and J calls and clone size are those reported in that table. The sample contains 80,000 to 90,000 clones, roughly nine tenths of which appear only once.

The gene calls are TRBV29-1 and TRBJ2-1; D unresolved. The sequencing sample was made of peripheral blood. The origin of this receptor is a man aged 60 to 69 with acute or convalescent COVID-19. This CDR3 reads CSVSSYNEQFF. The CDR3 DNA sequence: TGCAGCGTCTCCTCCTACAATGAGCAGTTCTTC.